This is a list of T cell receptor beta chains from one sample in a study of T cell responses to AZD1222 COVID-19 vaccine. The repertoire was sequenced with immunoSEQ multiplex PCR; TCRdb's copy has only in-frame clones and lacks some. In the table there are 95,000 to 150,000 clones, around 86% of which are singletons. The sample consisted of peripheral blood, taken on day 0 of AZD1222 vaccination. The origin of the receptors is an adult in good health. The CDR3 runs from the conserved cysteine through the conserved F or W. D genes are given only for firm matches. The size of a clone is reported for some rows only, either as once, few or many, or as a class for expanded clones.

15	NA	TRBJ1-5	NA	TRBV11-2	TGTGCCAGCAGCTTAAGTTGGGGGGGTGGTCAGCCCCAGCATTTT	CASSLSWGGGQPQHF
15	NA	TRBJ1-5	NA	TRBV3-1/TRBV3-2	TGTGCCAGCAGCCCCCGGGCCGCGGGTCATCAGCCCCAGCATTTT	CASSPRAAGHQPQHF
15	NA	TRBJ2-1	once	TRBV19	TGTGCCAGTAGTATACTCTCGGACAGCTACAATGAGCAGTTCTTC	CASSILSDSYNEQFF
17	NA	TRBJ1-1	NA	TRBV15	TGTGCCACCAGGACGGACGTCCTTGACGGCGGGAACACTGAAGCTTTCTTT	CATRTDVLDGGNTEAFF
13	NA	TRBJ1-2	NA	TRBV12-3/TRBV12-4	TGTGCCAGCAGTATAGCGGTCGTGAATGGCTACACCTTC	CASSIAVVNGYTF
18	NA	TRBJ2-2	once	TRBV19	TGTGCCAGTAGTATGGGTCTCTCTCTGGCCCCGGGCACCGGGGAGCTGTTTTTT	CASSMGLSLAPGTGELFF
11	NA	TRBJ1-2	NA	TRBV12-3/TRBV12-4	TGTGCCGGCGGGAATAACTATGGCTACACCTTC	CAGGNNYGYTF
14	NA	TRBJ1-1	once	TRBV5-5	TGTGCCAGCAGCTTGGGGAATTTGAACACTGAAGCTTTCTTT	CASSLGNLNTEAFF
15	NA	TRBJ2-3	NA	TRBV6-4	TGTGCCAGCAGTGACTCGAGAGGGGGGGCGGATACGCAGTATTTT	CASSDSRGGADTQYF
14	NA	TRBJ1-2	NA	TRBV7-9	TGTGCCAGCAACCCCGACCGTACTATGGTCGGCTACACCTTC	CASNPDRTMVGYTF
14	NA	TRBJ1-1	NA	TRBV29-1	TGCAGCGTGGGGGTTCGGGGTTTGAACACTGAAGCTTTCTTT	CSVGVRGLNTEAFF
14	NA	TRBJ2-2	NA	TRBV5-5	TGTGCCAGCAGCTGGGGACATAGGGCCGGGGAGCTGTTTTTT	CASSWGHRAGELFF
14	NA	TRBJ2-7	NA	TRBV19	TGTGCCAGTACCCCACGGCCAGGTTCCTACGAGCAGTACTTC	CASTPRPGSYEQYF
16	NA	TRBJ2-2	NA	TRBV5-6	TGTGCCAGCAGCTCCCGCCACAAGTTCTTCCCCGGGGAGCTGTTTTTT	CASSSRHKFFPGELFF
13	TRBD2	TRBJ2-4	NA	TRBV10-1	TGCGCCAGCATTGTCCCGGGGGGAAACATTCAGTACTTC	CASIVPGGNIQYF
12	NA	TRBJ1-2	NA	TRBV25-1	TGTGCCAGCAGTGAAGTGAGGGATGGCTACACCTTC	CASSEVRDGYTF
15	NA	TRBJ2-2	NA	TRBV9	TGTGCCAGCAGCCCCCTAGCCTCGAACACCGGGGAGCTGTTTTTT	CASSPLASNTGELFF
17	TRBD2	TRBJ2-7	once	TRBV4-1	TGCGCCAGCAGCCAAGGCCCGGGACTAGCGGCGACTGGCGAGCAGTACTTC	CASSQGPGLAATGEQYF
13	NA	TRBJ2-5	NA	TRBV19	TGTGCCAGTAGTATTGAGAGGGGAGAGACCCAGTACTTC	CASSIERGETQYF
12	NA	TRBJ1-2	NA	TRBV27	TGTGCCAGCAGTACCCAGGGTTGGGGCTACACCTTC	CASSTQGWGYTF
15	TRBD1	TRBJ2-2	NA	TRBV5-4	TGTGCCAGCAGCCTACCGACAGGGGCCGGCGGGGAGCTGTTTTTT	CASSLPTGAGGELFF
13	NA	TRBJ1-2	once	TRBV19	TGTGCCAGTAGTATACAGGGGTCGAGTGGCTACACCTTC	CASSIQGSSGYTF
21	NA	TRBJ1-6	NA	TRBV23-1	TGCGCCAGCAGTCAACCCGCCCCCATCTCGGGGACCATATTCACGTATTCACCCCTCCACTTT	CASSQPAPISGTIFTYSPLHF
11	NA	TRBJ1-2	once	TRBV2	TGTGCCAGCCGCGAATCCTATGGCTACACCTTC	CASRESYGYTF
14	NA	TRBJ1-2	NA	TRBV6-5	TGTGCCAGCAGTCATCAAACAGGGAACTATGGCTACACCTTC	CASSHQTGNYGYTF
16	TRBD2	TRBJ2-5	NA	TRBV4-2	TGTGCCAGCAGCCCGACGTTAACTAGCGTCCAAGAGACCCAGTACTTC	CASSPTLTSVQETQYF
18	NA	TRBJ1-3	NA	TRBV4-3	TGCGCCAGCAGCCAAGAAGTCATGGGAGGGAACTCTGGAAACACCATATATTTT	CASSQEVMGGNSGNTIYF
12	NA	TRBJ2-5	NA	TRBV12-3/TRBV12-4	TGTGCCAGCAGTTCAGCCAGGCAGACCCAGTACTTC	CASSSARQTQYF
15	NA	TRBJ1-2	once	TRBV27	TGTGCCAGCAGTATCACTCGACAGGCAGCCTATGGCTACACCTTC	CASSITRQAAYGYTF